This T cell receptor (beta chain) was sequenced during a study of CD8+ T cells in alopecia areata. Extraction of RNA preceded its reverse transcription into cDNA, which served as the sequencing template. Sequencing used immunoSEQ multiplex PCR; TCRdb keeps in-frame clones, though not all of them. The sample has 100,000 to 150,000 clones, more than 40% seen once; the top ten hold 18%. This CDR3 is built from 14 residues. Trimming removed 3 bases from V and 3 bases from J; junction bases left unmatched: 0. Germline values: CDR1 SGHNT, CDR2 YYREEE (reference sequence). Notes on this clone: Its target is not known.

Study findings and constraints: Clonality in lesional scalp, especially alopecia totalis/universalis, exceeded that of normal scalp.

The sample here was CD8+ T cells sorted from blood, taken at week 0. The chain joins TRBV5-4 to TRBJ2-1; 10 nucleotides line up with TRBD1. The sequence was obtained from a human donor with alopecia areata. The CDR3 reads CASSWDRGYNEQFF. CDR3 nucleotide sequence: TGTGCCAGCAGCTGGGACAGGGGCTACAATGAGCAGTTCTTC.